The clone carrying this TCR beta chain was observed a handful of times. This entry belongs to a study of response to subunit inactivated influenza vaccine. One entry per CDR3 protein results from TCRdb running MiXCR on the RT-PCR reads. The table records fewer than 700,000 distinct CDR3 sequences, approximately 13% of them present only once. Looked up from germline, CDR1 is MNHNY and CDR2 is SVGAGI (reference sequence). The CDR3 is 13 residues long. Trimming cost V 3 bases and J 5 bases, with 8 bases left between them. This sequence joins TRBV6-6 and TRBJ1-5; D ambiguous. The clonotype comes from a man in his forties or fifties who received an inactivated influenza vaccine. Sequencing was performed on PBMCs from blood, taken more than 35 days after vaccination. Here the CDR3 DNA reads TGTGCCAGCAGTTATCCGGGCTATCAGCCCCAGCATTTT. Translating it yields CASSYPGYQPQHF.